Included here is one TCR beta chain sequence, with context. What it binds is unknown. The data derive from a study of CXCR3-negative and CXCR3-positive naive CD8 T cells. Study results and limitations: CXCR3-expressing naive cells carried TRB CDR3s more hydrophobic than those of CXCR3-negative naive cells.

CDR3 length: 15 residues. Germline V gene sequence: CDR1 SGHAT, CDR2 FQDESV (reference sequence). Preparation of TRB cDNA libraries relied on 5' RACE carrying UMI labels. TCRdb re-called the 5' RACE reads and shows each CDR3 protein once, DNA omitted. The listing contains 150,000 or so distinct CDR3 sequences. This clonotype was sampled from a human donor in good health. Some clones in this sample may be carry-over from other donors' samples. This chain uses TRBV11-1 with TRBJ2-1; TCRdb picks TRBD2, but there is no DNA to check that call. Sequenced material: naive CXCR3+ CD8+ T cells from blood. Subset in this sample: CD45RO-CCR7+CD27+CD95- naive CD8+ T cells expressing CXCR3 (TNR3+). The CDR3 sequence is CASSIREREANEQFF.